The 32 T cell receptor beta chains reported below all come from one sample, sequenced in a study of cytomegalovirus exposure and HLA in healthy donors. PCR primers comprised 60 Vbeta and 13 Jbeta primers. The data were produced by immunoSEQ multiplex PCR, yet TCRdb's version contains in-frame clones alone and is incomplete. Of fewer than 130,000 clones detected, 86% appear once; the ten largest clones hold 1.5% to 2%. Sequencing was done on a sample of PBMCs. Source of these receptors: a middle-aged man in good health and CMV-seronegative.

The chain recombines TRBV19 with TRBJ1-5; 7 nucleotides align to TRBD1. The V gene's germline CDR1 is LNHDA and CDR2 SQIVND (reference sequence). This CDR3 has 12 residues. The V and J ends lost 10 bases and 7 bases, in that order; junction bases with no gene match: 7. The CDR3 DNA is TGTGCCACTAGGGGGCGCGGACAGCCCCAGCATTTT. It yields the protein CATRGRGQPQHF.

V gene TRBV2 combines with J gene TRBJ2-1; D may be TRBD1 (5 bases). Germline lookup yields CDR1 SNHLY and CDR2 FYNNEI. V gave up 4 bases and J gave up 10 bases, with 8 bases separating them. The CDR3 loop spans 11 amino acids. The CDR3 sequence is CASSVRAEQFF. The CDR3 DNA reads as TGTGCCAGCAGTGTCAGGGCGGAGCAGTTCTTC.

V and J are TRBV6-5 and TRBJ1-1; D call uncertain. The CDR3 has 14 amino acids. The germline CDR1 and CDR2 sequences are MNHEY and SVGAGI. V gave up 8 bases and J gave up 1 base, with 14 bases separating them. Here the CDR3 reads CASVGIGRNTEAFF. The CDR3 nucleotides read TGTGCCAGCGTCGGGATCGGCAGGAACACTGAAGCTTTCTTT.

The table lists this clone with a count of one. V usage is TRBV25-1 and J usage is TRBJ1-2; tentatively, D is TRBD1 (6 bases). Germline V gene data show CDR1 as MGHDK and CDR2 as SYGVNS. V lost 4 bases to trimming and J lost 3 bases, with 18 bases between them. This CDR3 is 16 amino acids long. The CDR3 DNA reads as TGTGCCAGCAGTGCGTTTAGGGACATGAACTACTATGGCTACACCTTC. Its translation is CASSAFRDMNYYGYTF.

The chain is built from TRBV4-3 and TRBJ2-3; TRBD2 matches 7 bases. There are 14 residues in the CDR3. CDR1 is LGHNA, CDR2 YSLEER, per germline. After removal of 8 bases from V and 6 bases from J, the junction contained 11 bases not matched to a gene. Written as DNA, the CDR3 is TGCGCCAGCTCCCGGGGGGAGACTCCCGATACGCAGTATTTT. Residues: CASSRGETPDTQYF.

The sample holds one count of this clone. J is TRBJ2-5 and V is TRBV2; the match to TRBD1 covers 10 bases. V gave up 2 bases and J gave up 3 bases; unmatched junction bases: 3. The CDR3 length is 15 residues. Germline CDR1 is SNHLY and CDR2 is FYNNEI. In nucleotides, the CDR3 is TGTGCCAGCAGTGAACCCGGGACAGGGGAAGAGACCCAGTACTTC. The encoded protein is CASSEPGTGEETQYF.

As for this clone: A read error may produce the germline difference seen at one junction end. This sequence joins TRBV4-1 and TRBJ1-2; 8 bases match TRBD1. The CDR3 sequence is 16 residues long. The germline gives CDR1 MGHRA, CDR2 YSYEKL. The CDR3 spells CASSQQGTGANYSYTF. As DNA, the CDR3 is TGCGCCAGCAGCCAACAAGGGACAGGAGCTAACTATAGCTACACCTTC.

This clone was seen a few times. This chain connects TRBV7-2 to TRBJ1-5; D call uncertain. Deletions cut 5 bases from V and 5 bases from J, with 10 bases between. This CDR3 region has 13 residues. Germline-derived CDR1 and CDR2 are SGHTA and FQGNSA. The CDR3 DNA follows: TGTGCCAGCAGCCCCGTCGTCCATCAGCCCCAGCATTTT. As protein: CASSPVVHQPQHF.

The chain combines TRBV28 with TRBJ1-6, with 9 bases lining up with TRBD1. Germline loops: CDR1 MDHEN, CDR2 SYDVKM. J was trimmed by 7 bases and V by 5 bases; bases with no gene match: 6. CDR3 size: 15 residues. The CDR3 nucleotides read TGTGCCAGCAGTGGGCCGGGACAGGGAAATTCACCCCTCCACTTT. This codes for CASSGPGQGNSPLHF.

The rearrangement uses TRBV5-1 and TRBJ2-1; 10 bases line up with TRBD2. Trimming cost V 1 base and J 5 bases; bases outside gene matches: 9. Germline CDR1 is SGHRS and CDR2 is YFSETQ. The CDR3 is made up of 17 amino acids. In DNA, the CDR3 is TGCGCCAGCAGCTTGACTGTACTAGCGGGGCTTGACAATGAGCAGTTCTTC. This codes for CASSLTVLAGLDNEQFF.

The sample holds one count of this clone. The junction differs from germline at one of its ends, possibly a read error. The J gene is TRBJ1-2, the V gene TRBV13; possibly TRBD1 for D (6 bases). CDR1 is PRHDT and CDR2 is FYEKMQ in the germline V gene (reference sequence). This CDR3 has 15 amino acids. The CDR3 nucleotides read TGTGCCAGCAGCCTACCGGACAGCGCTCCCGCAAATTCCAACTTC. This translates into CASSLPDSAPANSNF.

The chain couples TRBV7-2 to TRBJ1-6; D is perhaps TRBD1 (5 bases). V lost 3 bases and J 15 bases, leaving 9 bases between the germline ends. This CDR3 contains 11 residues. The germline V gene has CDR1 SGHTA and CDR2 FQGNSA. As DNA, the CDR3 is TGTGCCAGCAGCTTGACAGAGCGCCTCCACTTT. It encodes CASSLTERLHF. Using reference TRBV7-2 and TRBJ1-6 for the parts outside the CDR3, the full variable domain is GAGVSQSPSNKVTEKGKDVELRCDPISGHTALYWYRQSLGQGLEFLIYFQGNSAPDKSGLPSDRFSAERTGGSVSTLTIQRTQQEDSAVYLCASSLTERLHFGNGTRLTVT.

The rearrangement links TRBV27 to TRBJ1-5; D is unresolved. The CDR3 extends over 15 amino acids. Looked up from germline, CDR1 is MNHEY and CDR2 is SMNVEV (reference sequence). Trimming left V 2 bases short and J 0 bases short, with 8 bases between. For the CDR3, the DNA is TGTGCCAGCAGTTTAGTAGGAGCTAGCAATCAGCCCCAGCATTTT. This encodes CASSLVGASNQPQHF.

V and J are TRBV29-1 and TRBJ2-3; TRBD2 matches 8 bases. This CDR3 region has 15 residues. J was trimmed by 3 bases and V by 5 bases; bases with no gene match: 10. Per germline, CDR1 SQVTM and CDR2 ANQGSEA. CDR3 in amino acids: CSVSLWRGVTDTQYF. CDR3 nucleotide sequence: TGCAGCGTTAGCCTTTGGCGGGGGGTTACAGATACGCAGTATTTT.

The chain combines TRBV19 with TRBJ2-6; a weak D match, TRBD1 (5 bases). V lost 11 bases and J 0 bases, leaving 17 bases between the germline ends. Looked up from germline, CDR1 is LNHDA and CDR2 is SQIVND (reference sequence). The CDR3 is 16 residues long. CDR3 bases: TGTGCCGTGGGGCAGTGGACCGGCTCTGGGGCCAACGTCCTGACTTTC. Its protein product is CAVGQWTGSGANVLTF.

This sequence joins TRBV5-1 and TRBJ2-3; 11 bases fit TRBD1. CDR1 and CDR2 from the germline V gene are SGHRS and YFSETQ. The CDR3 is made up of 15 amino acids. The V and J ends lost 4 bases and 3 bases, in that order; junction bases with no gene match: 4. The CDR3 DNA is TGCGCCAGCAGCACTGGACAGGGGGCTACAGATACGCAGTATTTT. Its protein product is CASSTGQGATDTQYF.

This rearrangement joins TRBV7-8 to TRBJ2-1, with 10 bases lining up with TRBD2. Germline V lookup: CDR1 SGHVS, CDR2 FQNEAQ. The CDR3 contains 18 residues. Losses at the gene ends were 1 base for V and 7 bases for J; bases not matched to a gene: 13. In DNA, the CDR3 is TGTGCCAGCAGCTTAGTAGCACTAGCGGGGCCCTTGAGGAATGAGCAGTTCTTC. Translating gives CASSLVALAGPLRNEQFF. Filled out from reference TRBV7-8 and TRBJ2-1, the complete variable domain reads GAGVSQSPRYKVAKRGQDVALRCDPISGHVSLFWYQQALGQGPEFLTYFQNEAQLDKSGLPSDRFFAERPEGSVSTLKIQRTQQEDSAVYLCASSLVALAGPLRNEQFFGPGTRLTVL.

The chain uses TRBV29-1 and TRBJ2-1; 9 nucleotides agree with TRBD1. CDR3 length: 16 residues. After removal of 7 bases from V and 4 bases from J, the junction contained 14 bases not matched to a gene. The V gene's germline CDR1 is SQVTM and CDR2 ANQGSEA. DNA for the CDR3: TGCAGCGCATACCGCGGGACAGGGAAAACTTACAATGAGCAGTTCTTC. This translates into CSAYRGTGKTYNEQFF.

This chain joins TRBV29-1 and TRBJ2-1; D unclear. The germline V and J ends were trimmed by 1 base and 8 bases, with 6 bases remaining between them. Germline V lookup: CDR1 SQVTM, CDR2 ANQGSEA. The CDR3 has 11 residues. The CDR3 bases are TGCAGCGTTGAAGGTGCGTATGAGCAGTTCTTC. As protein: CSVEGAYEQFF.

This clone was seen only once. The CDR3 sequence is CATSRDMGGYSYEQYF. DNA for the CDR3: TGTGCCACCAGCAGAGATATGGGGGGTTACTCCTACGAGCAGTACTTC. The chain joins TRBV15 to TRBJ2-7, with a tentative D call TRBD2 (6 bases). Germline V gene data show CDR1 as LNHNV and CDR2 as YYDKDF (reference sequence). Between the trimmed V and J ends, which lost 0 bases and 0 bases, there was a span of 12 bases. The CDR3 is 16 amino acids. The variable domain in full, completed from reference TRBV15 and TRBJ2-7, reads DAMVIQNPRYQVTQFGKPVTLSCSQTLNHNVMYWYQQKSSQAPKLLFHYYDKDFNNEADTPDNFQSRRPNTSFCFLDIRSPGLGDTAMYLCATSRDMGGYSYEQYFGPGTRLTVT.

The chain links TRBV29-1 to TRBJ2-1; D may be TRBD1 (6 bases). The CDR3 length is 13 residues. CDR1 and CDR2 (germline): SQVTM, ANQGSEA. V lost 5 bases, J lost 10 bases, and 18 bases lay in between. CDR3 region: CSVRDKGVGEQFF. The CDR3 nucleotides read TGCAGCGTTCGGGATAAGGGGGTGGGCGAGCAGTTCTTC.

This clone was seen more than once but under ten times. The V and J genes are TRBV10-3 and TRBJ2-1, with 9 nucleotides matching TRBD2. The CDR3 runs 15 residues. Trimming cost V 6 bases and J 5 bases; bases outside gene matches: 8. The V gene's germline CDR1 is ENHRY and CDR2 SYGVKD. The CDR3 nucleotides are TGTGCCATCAGCCTGCGGGGGGGGCGGGACAATGAGCAGTTCTTC. It specifies CAISLRGGRDNEQFF.

V and J are TRBV11-2 and TRBJ1-1; TRBD1 is a possible D gene (5 bases). Germline values: CDR1 SGHAT, CDR2 FQNNGV. There are 16 residues in the CDR3. V was cut by 4 bases and J by 5 bases, with 20 bases left in between. The DNA of the CDR3 is TGTGCCAGCAGCTCGCGAACAGGATTCGGGTGGACTGAAGCTTTCTTT. Protein: CASSSRTGFGWTEAFF.

The chain employs TRBV18 and TRBJ1-2; maybe TRBD1 (5 bases). V was cut by 4 bases and J by 2 bases, with 11 bases left in between. Germline loops: CDR1 KGHSH, CDR2 LQKENI. CDR3 length equals 14 residues. In nucleotides, the CDR3 is TGTGCCAGCTCACTCCAGACAGAAAACTATGGCTACACCTTC. This gives the protein CASSLQTENYGYTF.

This chain joins TRBV4-1 and TRBJ1-3, with D possibly matching TRBD1 (5 bases). The CDR3 consists of 14 residues. Germline CDR1 and CDR2: MGHRA and YSYEKL. V was shortened by 0 bases and J by 5 bases, with 8 bases between the two germline ends. The CDR3 loop reads CASSQEDTRNTIYF. The CDR3, as DNA: TGCGCCAGCAGCCAAGAGGACACTCGAAACACCATATATTTT.

The chain employs TRBV6-1 and TRBJ2-1; D might be TRBD2 (6 bases). With 0 bases removed from V and 7 bases from J, the gap between germline ends came to 10 bases. Germline V gene data show CDR1 as MNHNS and CDR2 as SASEGT. This CDR3 is 14 amino acids long. The CDR3 sequence: CASSEAWAGNEQFF. In DNA, the CDR3 is TGTGCCAGCAGTGAAGCTTGGGCGGGGAATGAGCAGTTCTTC.

The CDR3 region is CASSRDSTFTDTQYF. In nucleotides, the CDR3 is TGTGCCAGCAGTCGGGACAGCACGTTCACAGATACGCAGTATTTT. This chain connects TRBV6-6 to TRBJ2-3; 7 bases fit TRBD1. The CDR3 has 15 residues. Per the germline V gene, CDR1 is MNHNY and CDR2 is SVGAGI (reference sequence). The ends lost 5 bases at V and 2 bases at J; junction bases unmatched: 7.

The chain combines TRBV19 with TRBJ2-3; TRBD2 might be the D (6 bases). The CDR3 is 18 residues long. V gave up 0 bases and J gave up 2 bases, with 18 bases separating them. From germline, CDR1 is LNHDA and CDR2 SQIVND (reference sequence). The CDR3 region is CASSIEGGGKKNTDTQYF. The CDR3 DNA follows: TGTGCCAGTAGTATAGAAGGCGGCGGGAAGAAAAACACAGATACGCAGTATTTT.

The gene calls are TRBV14 and TRBJ2-3; tentative D call: TRBD2 (8 bases). CDR1 and CDR2 from the germline V gene are SGHDN and FVKESK. This CDR3 is 17 amino acids long. The V and J ends lost 0 bases and 1 base respectively, with 14 bases between them. Here the CDR3 DNA reads TGTGCCAGCAGCCAAGAAAGCGGGGGACAGCGCACAGATACGCAGTATTTT. Translating it yields CASSQESGGQRTDTQYF.

As for this clone: This CDR3 is also generated by other DNA sequences in the sample. The CDR3 region is CASSRTGGTEAFF. CDR3 nucleotides: TGTGCCAGCAGCCGGACAGGGGGAACTGAAGCTTTCTTT. The J gene is TRBJ1-1, the V gene TRBV7-8; TRBD1 agrees at 10 bases. With 5 bases clipped from V and 5 bases from J, the junction kept 2 bases outside the gene matches. Germline loops: CDR1 SGHVS, CDR2 FQNEAQ. CDR3 length: 13 residues.

J is TRBJ2-7 and V is TRBV28, with D possibly TRBD2 on 5 matching bases. Germline lookup yields CDR1 MDHEN and CDR2 SYDVKM. CDR3 length equals 14 residues. V lost 3 bases to trimming and J lost 3 bases, with 12 bases between them. The CDR3 DNA follows: TGTGCCAGCAGTTTTACCGGGGTCAGCTACGAGCAGTACTTC. Translated: CASSFTGVSYEQYF.

The CDR3 loop reads CASSLGGTNQPQHF. Here the CDR3 DNA reads TGTGCCAGCAGTTTGGGCGGGACCAATCAGCCCCAGCATTTT. The chain uses TRBV28 and TRBJ1-5; D is perhaps TRBD1 (5 bases). V gave up 3 bases and J gave up 3 bases, with 9 bases separating them. The CDR3 totals 14 residues. Germline V gives CDR1 MDHEN, CDR2 SYDVKM.